This TCR beta chain was retrieved from a study of blood T cell repertoires in COVID-19. Turning to the study itself: T cells, B-cell-depleted T cells, or PBMCs provided the cDNA or gDNA that served as material.

Original handling: The authors estimated nucleated cell counts from reference gene primer amplification. The table came from immunoSEQ multiplex PCR; TCRdb's copy has only in-frame clones and leaves some out. V, J and clone size are those of that table, while D and trimming were read from the DNA. This repertoire shows 150,000 to 160,000 clones, approximately 85% found once; its top ten account for about 0.63%. The V segment lost 4 bases and the J segment 9 bases; nucleotides outside the gene matches: 10. The germline V gene has CDR1 SGHTA and CDR2 FQGNSA. This CDR3 is built from 15 residues. This sequence joins TRBV7-2 and TRBJ2-1, with 9 positions matching TRBD2. The TCR sequence derives from a man aged 60 to 75 with COVID-19, enrolled during active disease. Sequencing input: peripheral blood. The CDR3 nucleotides are TGTGCCAGCAGCTCAGGACTAGCGCGTGGGGGTGAGCAGTTCTTC. The encoded protein is CASSSGLARGGEQFF.